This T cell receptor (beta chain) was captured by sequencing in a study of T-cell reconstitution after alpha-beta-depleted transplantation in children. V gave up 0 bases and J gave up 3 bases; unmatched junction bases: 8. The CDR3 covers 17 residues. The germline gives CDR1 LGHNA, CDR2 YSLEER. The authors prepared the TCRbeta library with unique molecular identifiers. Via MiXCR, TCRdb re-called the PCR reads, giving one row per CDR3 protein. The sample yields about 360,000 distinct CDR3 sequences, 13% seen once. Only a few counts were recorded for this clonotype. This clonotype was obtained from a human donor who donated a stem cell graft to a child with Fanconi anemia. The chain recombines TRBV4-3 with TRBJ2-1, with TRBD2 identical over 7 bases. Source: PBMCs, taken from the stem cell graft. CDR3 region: CASSQEGTGTNYNEQFF. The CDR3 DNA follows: TGCGCCAGCAGCCAAGAAGGGACCGGGACTAACTACAATGAGCAGTTCTTC.